A selection of T cell receptor beta chains follows, all from one sample in a study of a mutant IDH1 vaccine in newly diagnosed glioma. Which antigens these TCRs recognize remains unknown. This table comes from immunoSEQ multiplex PCR, and its TCRdb copy is limited to in-frame clones, with some not included. The repertoire has 26,000 or so clones, around 78% of them found once; the top ten carry 30% to 35%. Sequenced material: PBMCs, taken from a glioma patient whose treatment included an IDH1 peptide vaccine. Receptor source: a man younger than 45 with glioma. The CDR3 runs from the conserved cysteine through the conserved F or W. Fields, in order: V gene, J gene, clone size, D gene, CDR3 DNA, CDR3 protein. D genes are given only for firm matches. Only some rows state a clone size, as once, few, many or a class for expanded clones.

TRBV18	TRBJ1-2	.	.	TGTGCCAGCTCACCACCGGGGGGGCGCAACTATGGCTACACCTTC	CASSPPGGRNYGYTF
TRBV2	TRBJ2-3	.	TRBD2	TGTGCCAGCCCGTCGGAGATTCGCGGGGGGGCGCGGGATACGCAGTATTTT	CASPSEIRGGARDTQYF
TRBV2	TRBJ1-2	.	.	TGTGCCAGCAGGCCAGTGAAGGCAGGGAACTATGGCTACACCTTC	CASRPVKAGNYGYTF
TRBV5-5	TRBJ1-2	once	.	TGTGCCAGCAGCCCTTCAGTTAGAAACTATGGCTACACCTTC	CASSPSVRNYGYTF
TRBV5-1	TRBJ2-7	.	TRBD1	TGCGCCAGCAGTTTGGCCGGGACAGGGGTGGGAGAGCAGTACTTC	CASSLAGTGVGEQYF
TRBV6-1	TRBJ2-7	.	.	TGTGCCAGCAGTGAAGGGGACTCGGGGACGGCTTTGAGCTCCTACGAGCAGTACTTC	CASSEGDSGTALSSYEQYF
TRBV28	TRBJ2-3	.	.	TGTGCCAGCAGTTTAGGTCACGTGGGGGGCACAGATACGCAGTATTTT	CASSLGHVGGTDTQYF
TRBV6-1	TRBJ2-3	.	TRBD1	TGTGCCAGCAGTGAAGAAGGGGGACAGAGAGGTGCAGATACGCAGTATTTT	CASSEEGGQRGADTQYF
TRBV5-6	TRBJ1-4	few	.	TGTGCCAGCAGCCCTGGGGCTAATGAAAAACTGTTTTTT	CASSPGANEKLFF
TRBV6-5	TRBJ2-2	.	.	TGTGCCAGCGTTGCCCGAACGAACACCGGGGAGCTGTTTTTT	CASVARTNTGELFF
TRBV25-1	TRBJ1-4	.	.	TGTGCCAGCAGTGAAAAATATGAAAAACTGTTTTTT	CASSEKYEKLFF
TRBV19	TRBJ2-2	.	.	TGTGCCAGTAGTTTCCAACAGGGGAACACCGGGGAGCTGTTTTTT	CASSFQQGNTGELFF
TRBV5-1	TRBJ2-5	.	TRBD2	TGCGCCAGCAGCTTGATGACGGGAGGGCCGGGAGAGACCCAGTACTTC	CASSLMTGGPGETQYF
TRBV19	TRBJ2-1	.	TRBD1	TGTGCCAGTACGACCAGGGGGAGTCTAGGCAATGAGCAGTTCTTC	CASTTRGSLGNEQFF
TRBV6-6	TRBJ2-3	.	.	TGTGCCAGCAGTTACCTGACAGCAACAGATACGCAGTATTTT	CASSYLTATDTQYF
TRBV4-3	TRBJ1-2	.	TRBD1	TGCGCCAGCAGCCAAGCACAGGGGGGCTATGGCTACACCTTC	CASSQAQGGYGYTF
TRBV14	TRBJ2-3	.	.	TGTGCCAGCAGCCACCACCCAGGGAGCGCACTCAGCACAGATACGCAGTATTTT	CASSHHPGSALSTDTQYF
TRBV29-1	TRBJ1-4	.	.	TGCAGCGTTGGATCAGGGTTTAATGAAAAACTGTTTTTT	CSVGSGFNEKLFF
TRBV25-1	TRBJ1-4	.	.	TGTGCCAGCAGTGAGGCAGGGCCCAATGAAAAACTGTTTTTT	CASSEAGPNEKLFF
TRBV5-6	TRBJ2-2	.	TRBD2	TGTGCCAGCAGCTTGGGTAGCGGGGGGAAGAACACCGGGGAGCTGTTTTTT	CASSLGSGGKNTGELFF
TRBV28	TRBJ1-2	.	.	TGTGCCAGCAGTTACGGCCGGGGGAAGGGCTACACCTTC	CASSYGRGKGYTF
TRBV19	TRBJ2-5	.	.	TGTGCCAGTGGGACCGGGGAGACCCAGTACTTC	CASGTGETQYF
TRBV14	TRBJ1-6	few	.	TGTGCCAGCAGCCAAGATAGGGATTCACCCCTCCACTTT	CASSQDRDSPLHF
TRBV30	TRBJ2-1	once	.	TGTGCCTGGAGTACCGGGGATAGGAATGAGCAGTTCTTC	CAWSTGDRNEQFF
TRBV19	TRBJ1-5	.	TRBD1	TGTGCCAGTAGTACCTCCGGGACAGGGAATCAGCCCCAGCATTTT	CASSTSGTGNQPQHF
TRBV9	TRBJ2-6	.	TRBD2	TGTGCCAGCAGCGTAGATCCCGGACTAGTACACTCTGGGGCCAACGTCCTGACTTTC	CASSVDPGLVHSGANVLTF
TRBV19	TRBJ1-1	.	.	TGTGCCAGTAGTATTAACAGGGAGAGGAACACTGAAGCTTTCTTT	CASSINRERNTEAFF
TRBV27	TRBJ2-5	.	.	TGTGCCAGCAGTCGCCTTGATAGGCAAGAGACCCAGTACTTC	CASSRLDRQETQYF
TRBV28	TRBJ1-6	few	.	TGTGCCAGCAGTGACAGAAATTCACCCCTCCACTTT	CASSDRNSPLHF
TRBV7-8	TRBJ1-3	.	.	TGTGCCAGCAGCTTAGTTGCGACTCTTGGAAACACCATATATTTT	CASSLVATLGNTIYF
TRBV19	TRBJ2-5	.	.	TGTGCCAGTAGTTCAGGATGGGGAGGAGAGACCCAGTACTTC	CASSSGWGGETQYF
TRBV7-3	TRBJ1-1	.	.	TGTGCCAGCAGCCAAAACAGGGCTGGGGGCACTGAAGCTTTCTTT	CASSQNRAGGTEAFF
TRBV5-6	TRBJ1-1	.	.	TGTGCCAGCAGCTTGGGTAGCACTGAAGCTTTCTTT	CASSLGSTEAFF
TRBV2	TRBJ2-5	.	TRBD1	TGTGCCAGCAGGGAGGACAGGGTACAAGAGACCCAGTACTTC	CASREDRVQETQYF
TRBV7-9	TRBJ2-5	.	TRBD2	TGTGCCAGCAGCTTACCCGCAGCGGGGGGGCCTCAAGAGACCCAGTACTTC	CASSLPAAGGPQETQYF
TRBV30	TRBJ1-2	.	.	TGTGCCTGGGGAGAACGTAACTATGGCTACACCTTC	CAWGERNYGYTF
TRBV27	TRBJ1-2	.	.	TGTGCCAGCAGTTTGGACGGCACTGGATTTAACTATGGCTACACCTTC	CASSLDGTGFNYGYTF
TRBV5-4	TRBJ1-2	.	.	TGTGCCAGCAGCTTGGAACAGGGAAGAAGCCTCTATGGCTACACCTTC	CASSLEQGRSLYGYTF
TRBV27	TRBJ2-7	.	TRBD1	TGTGCCAGCAGTCCTCACGAACTTGGACAGGTTTCCTTTAGGTCCTACGAGCAGTACTTC	CASSPHELGQVSFRSYEQYF
TRBV7-8	TRBJ1-2	.	TRBD1	TGTGCCAGCAGCGAAACCGGACAGGGGGCAATTGGCTACACCTTC	CASSETGQGAIGYTF
TRBV7-6	TRBJ2-1	.	TRBD2	TGTGCCAGCAGCCGGGGGGGGTTTTACAATGAGCAGTTCTTC	CASSRGGFYNEQFF
TRBV5-1	TRBJ2-1	.	TRBD2	TGCGCCAGCAGCCACACGACTAGCGCCGATGAGCAGTTCTTC	CASSHTTSADEQFF
TRBV4-1	TRBJ1-2	.	.	TGCGCCAGCAGCCAAGGACAGGTTGGAGGCTACACCTTC	CASSQGQVGGYTF
TRBV30	TRBJ1-1	few	.	TGTGCCCGGACAGTGGGGAACACTGAAGCTTTCTTT	CARTVGNTEAFF
TRBV4-3	TRBJ1-1	once	.	TGCGCCAGCAGCCAAGATGGACAGCAGAACACTGAAGCTTTCTTT	CASSQDGQQNTEAFF
TRBV15	TRBJ1-1	.	TRBD1	TGTGCCACCAGCAGAGGTGGACAGGGGGCCCGGTTGGGCGCTTTCTTT	CATSRGGQGARLGAFF